The rows below give T cell receptor beta chains drawn from one sample of a study of blood T cell repertoires in COVID-19. Generated by immunoSEQ multiplex PCR, the TCRdb table keeps only in-frame clones and is missing some. The top ten hold 7% to 10% of the sample, which has tens of thousands of clones, around 90% seen once. Source material: peripheral blood. These TCRs come from a woman of 80 years or more with active COVID-19. Both conserved end residues are part of each CDR3. D genes are given only for firm matches. The listing skips clone size in some rows; elsewhere it reads once, few, many or a size class.

clone_size	v_call	j_call	d_call	cdr3_aa	cdr3_nt
-	TRBV5-4	TRBJ1-4	-	CASSAGGQNNEKLFF	TGTGCCAGCAGCGCTGGAGGCCAGAATAATGAAAAACTGTTTTTT
-	TRBV28	TRBJ1-2	-	CASSPAEGIYGYTF	TGTGCCAGCAGTCCGGCCGAGGGTATCTATGGCTACACCTTC
-	TRBV5-1	TRBJ1-4	TRBD1	CASSLDRGGEKLFF	TGCGCCAGCAGCCTCGACAGGGGAGGAGAAAAACTGTTTTTT
-	TRBV7-9	TRBJ2-3	TRBD1	CASSRYLGTGSLTDTQYF	TGTGCCAGCAGCCGATACTTAGGGACAGGGTCCCTCACAGATACGCAGTATTTT
-	TRBV5-4	TRBJ1-1	TRBD1	CASSPSTGENTEAFF	TGTGCCAGCAGCCCGTCGACAGGGGAGAACACTGAAGCTTTCTTT
-	TRBV28	TRBJ1-1	-	CASSWAAGNTEAFF	TGTGCCAGCAGTTGGGCGGCGGGAAACACTGAAGCTTTCTTT
-	TRBV28	TRBJ1-3	-	CASRRGSGNTIYF	TGTGCCAGCCGGCGCGGCTCTGGAAACACCATATATTTT
-	TRBV28	TRBJ1-1	-	CASSFGTADLNTEAFF	TGTGCCAGCAGTTTCGGTACGGCTGACTTGAACACTGAAGCTTTCTTT
once	TRBV20-1	TRBJ2-7	-	CSVPRGGIQYF	TGCAGTGTCCCGAGAGGGGGAATACAGTACTTC
once	TRBV6-4	TRBJ2-1	TRBD2	CASSVIAGGVHEQFF	TGTGCCAGCAGCGTAATAGCGGGAGGGGTCCATGAGCAGTTCTTC
-	TRBV19	TRBJ2-1	TRBD2	CASSIRLAGRGDEQFF	TGTGCCAGTAGTATAAGACTAGCGGGGAGGGGCGATGAGCAGTTCTTC
-	TRBV3-1/TRBV3-2	TRBJ1-2	-	CASSQEPGLRGYTF	TGTGCCAGCAGCCAAGAACCGGGACTCCGGGGCTACACCTTC
-	TRBV3-1/TRBV3-2	TRBJ2-3	-	CASSLLTGLAWDTQYF	TGTGCCAGCAGCCTGCTTACGGGGTTAGCGTGGGATACGCAGTATTTT
-	TRBV10-1	TRBJ1-1	-	CASSSFTEAFF	TGCGCCAGCAGTTCGTTCACTGAAGCTTTCTTT
-	TRBV27	TRBJ1-6	TRBD1	CASRKTGGSSYNSPLHF	TGTGCCAGCAGAAAGACAGGGGGGAGCTCCTATAATTCACCCCTCCACTTT
-	TRBV28	TRBJ2-7	TRBD2	CASGLAGGNEQYF	TGTGCCAGCGGACTAGCGGGAGGTAACGAGCAGTACTTC
-	TRBV30	TRBJ1-5	-	CAWNRGDRNQPQHF	TGTGCCTGGAACCGGGGGGACCGCAATCAGCCCCAGCATTTT
-	TRBV3-1/TRBV3-2	TRBJ2-5	-	CASSQRGLGGETQYF	TGTGCCAGCAGCCAAAGAGGACTAGGGGGAGAGACCCAGTACTTC
-	TRBV11-2	TRBJ1-6	-	CASSLGGGNSPLHF	TGTGCCAGCAGCTTAGGGGGCGGAAATTCACCCCTCCACTTT
-	TRBV7-9	TRBJ2-5	-	CASSLGGLLYQETQYF	TGTGCCAGCAGCTTGGGGGGACTGCTGTACCAAGAGACCCAGTACTTC
-	TRBV6-5	TRBJ2-1	TRBD2	CASSYRPPGLAYEQFF	TGTGCCAGCAGTTACCGCCCACCGGGACTAGCGTATGAGCAGTTCTTC
-	TRBV9	TRBJ2-3	-	CASSDGGATDTQYF	TGTGCCAGCAGCGATGGAGGGGCGACAGATACGCAGTATTTT
-	TRBV19	TRBJ2-5	TRBD2	CASSPRGASVEETQYF	TGTGCCAGTAGCCCGCGGGGGGCATCGGTTGAAGAGACCCAGTACTTC
-	TRBV30	TRBJ1-5	-	CATGGYSNQPQHF	TGTGCAACGGGGGGGTACAGCAATCAGCCCCAGCATTTT
-	TRBV23-1	TRBJ2-2	-	CASSQGAALRGQRTGELFF	TGCGCCAGCAGTCAAGGCGCGGCGCTAAGGGGTCAAAGGACCGGGGAGCTGTTTTTT
-	TRBV5-1	TRBJ2-1	TRBD2	CASSPVDREGEQFF	TGCGCCAGCAGCCCGGTGGATCGGGAGGGTGAGCAGTTCTTC
-	TRBV7-6	TRBJ2-1	-	CASSLVGGSYNEQFF	TGTGCCAGCAGCTTAGTGGGGGGCTCCTACAATGAGCAGTTCTTC
-	TRBV4-1	TRBJ1-5	-	CASSQGGLVGRRNQPQHF	TGCGCCAGCAGCCAAGGGGGCTTGGTCGGCAGGCGAAATCAGCCCCAGCATTTT
-	TRBV20-1	TRBJ2-7	TRBD2	CSASGSGKIEQYF	TGCAGTGCTAGTGGTAGCGGGAAGATCGAGCAGTACTTC
-	TRBV9	TRBJ2-1	-	CASSVVLAGDEQFF	TGTGCCAGCAGCGTAGTACTAGCAGGCGATGAGCAGTTCTTC
-	TRBV5-1	TRBJ2-3	-	CASRLEGRTDTQYF	TGCGCCAGCAGGCTGGAGGGCCGTACAGATACGCAGTATTTT
-	TRBV6-5	TRBJ2-7	TRBD2	CASSPTGRGEQYF	TGTGCCAGCAGCCCCACCGGGAGGGGTGAGCAGTACTTC
-	TRBV4-2	TRBJ1-2	TRBD1	CASSQMTGGRYGYTF	TGTGCCAGCAGCCAAATGACAGGGGGAAGATATGGCTACACCTTC
-	TRBV10-3	TRBJ2-5	TRBD1	CAISADRGGTYQETQYF	TGTGCCATCAGTGCGGACAGGGGGGGAACATACCAAGAGACCCAGTACTTC
-	TRBV5-1	TRBJ1-4	-	CASSFEGRDEKLFF	TGCGCCAGCAGCTTTGAGGGGAGGGATGAAAAACTGTTTTTT
-	TRBV28	TRBJ1-3	-	CASRVRSSGNTIYF	TGTGCCAGCAGGGTGCGTAGCTCTGGAAACACCATATATTTT
-	TRBV19	TRBJ1-5	-	CASSIYLGRGNQPQHF	TGTGCCAGTAGTATATACCTGGGTCGGGGCAATCAGCCCCAGCATTTT
-	TRBV10-3	TRBJ2-5	-	CAISESMGKGSGTQYF	TGTGCCATCAGTGAGTCGATGGGAAAGGGGTCTGGGACCCAGTACTTC
-	TRBV6-6	TRBJ2-5	TRBD2	CASSYAGGETQYF	TGTGCCAGCAGTTACGCGGGGGGGGAGACCCAGTACTTC
-	TRBV9	TRBJ2-1	TRBD2	CASSPLLQTSGSYNEQFF	TGTGCCAGCAGCCCCCTTTTGCAGACTAGCGGCTCCTACAATGAGCAGTTCTTC
-	TRBV15	TRBJ1-2	-	CATSRDRGTRGNYGYTF	TGTGCCACCAGCAGAGATAGAGGGACCAGGGGAAACTATGGCTACACCTTC
-	TRBV7-9	TRBJ2-3	-	CASSHNLGGDTQYF	TGTGCCAGCAGCCACAACCTGGGGGGAGATACGCAGTATTTT
few	TRBV18	TRBJ1-5	-	CASSPAGTHGNQPQHF	TGTGCCAGCTCACCAGCCGGGACACATGGGAATCAGCCCCAGCATTTT
-	TRBV14	TRBJ2-5	-	CASSQMAETQYF	TGTGCCAGCAGCCAAATGGCAGAGACCCAGTACTTC
few	TRBV2	TRBJ1-2	-	CAGRGDTTNYGYTF	TGTGCCGGTCGGGGGGACACCACTAACTATGGCTACACCTTC
-	TRBV4-1	TRBJ2-5	-	CASSQNPGQQETQYF	TGCGCCAGCAGCCAGAATCCGGGACAACAAGAGACCCAGTACTTC
-	TRBV5-1	TRBJ1-1	TRBD1	CASSLMTGLNTEAFF	TGCGCCAGCAGCTTGATGACAGGGCTGAACACTGAAGCTTTCTTT